The entry below describes one T cell receptor (beta chain). The antigen is unknown. One entry per CDR3 protein, called by TCRdb with MiXCR from the reads. The repertoire consists of over 120,000 distinct CDR3 sequences, with 25% to 35% occurring once and the leading ten covering 52%. The data are from a study of T cell repertoires in cytomegalovirus infection. Overall study context: Public TCR beta signatures provided an indication of both CMV infection and a matching HLA type. Study results and limitations: CMV carriers with the relevant HLA were identified by cumulative public TCR beta family frequency. The ex vivo response showed dominance by HLA-C-restricted CMV-specific TCR beta clonotypes.

V lost 5 bases to trimming and J lost 5 bases; unmatched junction nucleotides: 17. CDR1 SGHTA and CDR2 FQGNSA come from the germline V gene. This CDR3 is 17 amino acids long. The TCR originated in a human donor in good health (CMV status not recorded). Some clones in this sample may be carry-over from other donors' samples. Material: CD8+ T cells from cultured PBMCs, obtained from culture after CMV antigen stimulation. The chain is built from TRBV7-2 and TRBJ2-5, with 7 bases that match TRBD2. Written as DNA, the CDR3 is TGTGCCAGCAGCATTCACTCGACTAGCTATGTCTCGGAGACCCAGTACTTC. It translates to CASSIHSTSYVSETQYF.